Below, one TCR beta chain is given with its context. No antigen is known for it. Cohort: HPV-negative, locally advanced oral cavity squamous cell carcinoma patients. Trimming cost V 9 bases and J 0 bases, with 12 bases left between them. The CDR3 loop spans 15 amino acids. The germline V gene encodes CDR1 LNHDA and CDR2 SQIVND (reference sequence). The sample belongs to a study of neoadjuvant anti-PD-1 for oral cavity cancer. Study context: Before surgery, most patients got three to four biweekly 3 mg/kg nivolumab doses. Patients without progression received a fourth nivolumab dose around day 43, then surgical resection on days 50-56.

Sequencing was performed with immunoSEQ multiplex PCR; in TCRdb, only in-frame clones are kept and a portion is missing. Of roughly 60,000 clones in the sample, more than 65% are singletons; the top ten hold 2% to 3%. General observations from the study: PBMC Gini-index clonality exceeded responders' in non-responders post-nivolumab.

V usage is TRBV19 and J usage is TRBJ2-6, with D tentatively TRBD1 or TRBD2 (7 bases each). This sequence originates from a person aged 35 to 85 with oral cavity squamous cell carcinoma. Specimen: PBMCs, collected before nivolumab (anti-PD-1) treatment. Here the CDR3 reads CASARGGSGANVLTF. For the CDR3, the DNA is TGTGCCAGCGCCAGGGGGGGCTCTGGGGCCAACGTCCTGACTTTC.